This paragraph reports one TCR beta chain. TCRdb's copy holds only in-frame clones and misses some; the assay was immunoSEQ multiplex PCR. The data hold hundreds of thousands of clones, with 70% to 90% observed a single time. The data belong to a study of blood T cell repertoires in COVID-19. The sequence derives from a man between 18 and 29 years old with active or convalescent COVID-19. Sequencing input: peripheral blood.

CDR3 DNA sequence: TGTGCCAGCAGCTTAGCCGGGACAGTGAACACTGAAGCTTTCTTT. Translating it yields CASSLAGTVNTEAFF. This chain links TRBV7-8 with TRBJ1-1, with 7 bases that match TRBD1. The length of the CDR3 is 15 residues. The V and J ends lost 0 bases and 0 bases, in that order; junction bases with no gene match: 1. CDR1 is SGHVS and CDR2 is FQNEAQ in the germline V gene.